These 15 T cell receptor beta chains came from one sample sequenced in a study of OX40 agonist ivuxolimab in advanced cancers. Profiled with immunoSEQ multiplex PCR; TCRdb holds only in-frame clones, not every one. Among tens of thousands of clones listed, approximately 88% were seen once. Sequences were derived from CD4+ or CD8+ T cells sorted from blood, sampled in a trial of the OX40 agonist ivuxolimab. These receptors all stem from an adult with an advanced solid tumor such as melanoma, head and neck, liver or kidney cancer.

This chain links TRBV11-2 with TRBJ2-5; possibly TRBD2 for D (6 bases). The CDR3 is 14 amino acids. Trimming stripped 5 bases from V and 0 bases from J, with 10 bases between. Germline CDR1 is SGHAT and CDR2 is FQNNGV. CDR3 sequence: CASSPAGNQETQYF. For the CDR3, the DNA is TGTGCCAGCAGCCCCGCGGGGAACCAAGAGACCCAGTACTTC.

The genes are TRBV5-6 and TRBJ2-1; 9 bases are a match to TRBD1. Per germline, CDR1 SGHDT and CDR2 YYEEEE. The length of the CDR3 is 16 residues. V trimming: 0 bases; J trimming: 7 bases; junction bases outside the gene matches: 8. The CDR3 sequence: CASSLAGTGWGNEQFF. In DNA form, the CDR3 reads TGTGCCAGCAGCTTGGCCGGGACAGGGTGGGGGAATGAGCAGTTCTTC. Full variable domain (remainder filled in from reference TRBV5-6 and TRBJ2-1): DAGVTQSPTHLIKTRGQQVTLRCSPKSGHDTVSWYQQALGQGPQFIFQYYEEEERQRGNFPDRFSGHQFPNYSSELNVNALLLGDSALYLCASSLAGTGWGNEQFFGPGTRLTVL.

The chain has TRBV5-8 and TRBJ2-2; tentatively, D is TRBD1 (6 bases). CDR3 size: 15 residues. Trimming pared 3 bases from V and 2 bases from J, leaving 11 bases between. Germline V CDR1 and CDR2: SGHTS, YDEGEE. This chain's CDR3 is CASSSRTDNTGELFF. The CDR3 coding sequence is TGTGCCAGCAGCTCCAGGACAGACAACACCGGGGAGCTGTTTTTT. The whole variable domain, remainder taken from reference TRBV5-8 and TRBJ2-2, is EAGVTQSPTHLIKTRGQQATLRCSPISGHTSVYWYQQALGLGLQFLLWYDEGEERNRGNFPPRFSGRQFPNYSSELNVNALELEDSALYLCASSSRTDNTGELFFGEGSRLTVL.

The gene calls are TRBV10-2 and TRBJ1-2, with TRBD1 matching 8 bases. Germline V CDR1 and CDR2: WSHSY, SAAADI. V was clipped by 2 bases and J by 6 bases; unmatched bases: 14. The CDR3 runs 17 residues. In DNA, the CDR3 is TGCGCCAGCAGTGAGGGTGTAGGGAGACAGGGGAGGAATGGCTACACCTTC. The encoded protein is CASSEGVGRQGRNGYTF.

The V and J genes are TRBV2 and TRBJ2-2, with 9 positions matching TRBD1. CDR3 size: 16 residues. Germline CDR1 and CDR2: SNHLY and FYNNEI. The V segment lost 2 bases and the J segment 5 bases; nucleotides outside the gene matches: 6. The CDR3 spells CASSERGTGLTGELFF. The CDR3 DNA follows: TGTGCCAGCAGTGAAAGGGGGACAGGGTTGACCGGGGAGCTGTTTTTT.

The chain combines TRBV6-1 with TRBJ2-7, with D possibly being TRBD1 or TRBD2 (6 bases each). This CDR3 is built from 14 residues. Trimming shortened V by 3 bases and J by 0 bases, and 9 bases separated the two germline ends. Germline V gives CDR1 MNHNS, CDR2 SASEGT. CDR3 sequence reads: CASSDWGASYEQYF. The CDR3 DNA is TGTGCCAGCAGTGACTGGGGGGCCTCCTACGAGCAGTACTTC.

The CDR3 here is CASSKGPGRGAIQYF. As DNA, the CDR3 is TGTGCCAGCAGCAAAGGACCGGGACGGGGGGCCATTCAGTACTTC. The V gene is TRBV7-9, the J gene TRBJ2-4; tentatively, D is TRBD2 (7 bases). Trimming cost V 5 bases and J 9 bases, with 20 bases left between them. CDR1 and CDR2 from the germline V gene are SEHNR and FQNEAQ (reference sequence). The CDR3 covers 15 residues.

The gene calls are TRBV5-4 and TRBJ2-3; D is uncertain. V was pared by 0 bases and J by 4 bases, with 3 bases between. The CDR3 extends over 12 amino acids. Germline CDR1 is SGHNT and CDR2 is YYREEE (reference sequence). Written as DNA, the CDR3 is TGTGCCAGCAGCTTGGAGGCAGATACGCAGTATTTT. Translating gives CASSLEADTQYF.

CDR3 sequence: CASSMGDTQYF. The CDR3 region has the DNA TGTGCCAGTAGTATGGGGGATACGCAGTATTTT. The chain has TRBV19 and TRBJ2-3; D is unclear. Deletions cut 3 bases from V and 6 bases from J, with 4 bases between. Per germline, CDR1 LNHDA and CDR2 SQIVND (reference sequence). CDR3 length equals 11 residues. The variable domain in full, with the rest retrieved from reference TRBV19 and TRBJ2-3, is DGGITQSPKYLFRKEGQNVTLSCEQNLNHDAMYWYRQDPGQGLRLIYYSQIVNDFQKGDIAEGYSVSREKKESFPLTVTSAQKNPTAFYLCASSMGDTQYFGPGTRLTVL.

This clone was seen a handful of times. The chain carries TRBV5-1 and TRBJ2-7, with D tentatively TRBD2 (6 bases). V gave up 4 bases and J gave up 4 bases, with 21 bases separating them. Germline-derived CDR1 and CDR2 are SGHRS and YFSETQ. CDR3 length: 16 residues. The CDR3 DNA reads as TGCGCCAGCAGCCCGGGGCTCTCGGGGGAGCCTTACGAGCAGTACTTC. This sequence encodes CASSPGLSGEPYEQYF.

The rearrangement uses TRBV19 and TRBJ1-5, with 11 bases fitting TRBD1. Per germline, CDR1 LNHDA and CDR2 SQIVND (reference sequence). The V and J ends lost 7 bases and 6 bases, in that order; junction bases with no gene match: 14. This CDR3 region has 17 residues. CDR3 coding DNA: TGTGCCAGTAATCAGGACAGGGGGCGTTCCTGGGGTCAGCCCCAGCATTTT. This encodes CASNQDRGRSWGQPQHF. Supplemented by reference TRBV19 and TRBJ1-5, the full variable domain reads DGGITQSPKYLFRKEGQNVTLSCEQNLNHDAMYWYRQDPGQGLRLIYYSQIVNDFQKGDIAEGYSVSREKKESFPLTVTSAQKNPTAFYLCASNQDRGRSWGQPQHFGDGTRLSIL.

The chain uses TRBV13 and TRBJ2-3, with 10 bases fitting TRBD2. Germline CDR1 and CDR2: PRHDT and FYEKMQ (reference sequence). J was trimmed by 4 bases and V by 0 bases; bases with no gene match: 7. The CDR3 contains 17 residues. As DNA, the CDR3 is TGTGCCAGCAGCTTAGGCTCCTTTAGCGGGGGGCCAGATACGCAGTATTTT. Translation gives CASSLGSFSGGPDTQYF.

This clone was detected a few times. This chain joins TRBV4-2 and TRBJ2-3, with 9 bases identical to TRBD2. This CDR3 comprises 17 residues. V lost 0 bases, J lost 4 bases, and 8 bases stayed unmatched. Germline assignment: CDR1 LGHNA and CDR2 YNFKEQ. CDR3 in DNA: TGTGCCAGCAGCCAAGATCTGGGCGGGGGGGCGTCAGATACGCAGTATTTT. It yields the protein CASSQDLGGGASDTQYF.

J is TRBJ1-2 and V is TRBV5-8; weak D call: TRBD1 (5 bases). This CDR3 comprises 12 residues. The germline V and J ends were trimmed by 6 bases and 6 bases, with 12 bases remaining between them. From germline, CDR1 is SGHTS and CDR2 YDEGEE. In DNA form, the CDR3 reads TGTGCCAGCAAGCTCAGGGTGAATGGCTACACCTTC. Protein sequence: CASKLRVNGYTF.

The CDR3 here is CASSWRQGILTEAFF. CDR3 coding DNA: TGTGCCAGCAGTTGGCGACAGGGAATTCTGACTGAAGCTTTCTTT. The chain joins TRBV27 to TRBJ1-1; TRBD1 matches at 7 bases. V dropped 4 bases and J dropped 5; count of bases not matched to a gene: 10. The CDR3 covers 15 residues. Germline V gene sequence: CDR1 MNHEY, CDR2 SMNVEV (reference sequence).